The rows below give T cell receptor beta chains drawn from one sample of a study of HIV-infected patients and healthy controls. In TCRdb, the 5' RACE reads were re-called with MiXCR into one record per CDR3 protein. Here the sample spans 10,000 to 15,000 distinct CDR3 sequences, 8% to 9.5% being singletons. Specimen: blood, collected before antiretroviral therapy. Source of these receptors: an adult with HIV infection. The donor label of this sample is uncertain. Each CDR3 is given with its conserved first and last residue. The D gene is left open where the match is weak. Size is stated for part of the rows, as once, few or many counts, or as a class when the clone is expanded.

j_gene,v_gene,d_gene,abundance,len,CDR3aa,CDR3nt
TRBJ1-5,TRBV19,-,many,15,CASSIVPVGNQPQHF,TGTGCCAGTAGTATAGTCCCCGTAGGCAATCAGCCCCAGCATTTT
TRBJ2-7,TRBV4-3,-,many,13,CASSQSVAYEQYF,TGCGCCAGCAGCCAAAGCGTAGCTTACGAGCAGTACTTC
TRBJ2-5,TRBV14,-,-,15,CASSQWSGREETQYF,TGTGCCAGCAGCCAATGGTCAGGGAGAGAAGAGACCCAGTACTTC
TRBJ1-5,TRBV3-1,-,many,15,CASSQGGGTYQPQHF,TGTGCCAGCAGCCAAGGAGGGGGGACCTATCAGCCCCAGCATTTT
TRBJ2-1,TRBV12-5,TRBD2,many,14,CASGTGGVADLEFF,TGTGCTAGTGGTACCGGGGGGGTAGCGGACTTGGAGTTCTTC
TRBJ1-2,TRBV24-1,-,many,13,CATSEGPYYGYTF,TGTGCCACCAGTGAGGGACCTTACTATGGCTACACCTTC
TRBJ1-1,TRBV12-5,-,many,11,CASANRGEAFF,TGTGCTAGTGCCAATCGAGGTGAAGCTTTCTTT
TRBJ1-2,TRBV14,-,few,15,CASSQVPYAGGGYTF,TGTGCCAGCAGCCAAGTCCCTTACGCGGGGGGCGGCTACACCTTC
TRBJ1-1,TRBV25-1,TRBD1,medium-sized,17,CASSRRDRGRANTEAFF,TGTGCCAGCAGCCGCCGGGACAGGGGGCGGGCGAACACTGAAGCTTTCTTT
TRBJ1-1,TRBV7-9,-,many,13,CASSLGGLTEAFF,TGTGCCAGCAGCCTTGGAGGGCTCACTGAAGCTTTCTTT
TRBJ2-6,TRBV7-2,TRBD2,many,17,CASSLGGTPSGANVLTF,TGTGCCAGCAGCTTGGGAGGGACCCCTTCTGGGGCCAACGTCCTGACTTTC
TRBJ1-5,TRBV3-1,-,many,15,CASSQDRGNNQPQHF,TGTGCCAGCAGCCAAGATAGGGGCAACAATCAGCCCCAGCATTTT
TRBJ2-1,TRBV6-5,-,-,16,CASSSKRRAAYNEQFF,TGTGCCAGCAGTTCCAAGAGGAGGGCCGCCTACAATGAGCAGTTCTTC
TRBJ2-2,TRBV21-1,-,many,19,CASSKKKIEGGMHTGELFF,TGTGCCAGCAGCAAAAAAAAAATTGAGGGAGGTATGCACACCGGGGAGCTGTTTTTT
TRBJ2-1,TRBV4-2,TRBD2,many,15,CASSQESSGSSEQFF,TGTGCCAGCAGCCAAGAATCTAGCGGGAGCTCTGAGCAGTTCTTC
TRBJ2-7,TRBV20-1,-,many,12,CSAPFTGDEQYF,TGCAGTGCCCCGTTTACGGGGGACGAGCAGTACTTC
TRBJ1-1,TRBV7-2,-,many,13,CASGTYKGGEAFF,TGTGCCAGCGGTACCTACAAAGGAGGCGAAGCTTTCTTT
TRBJ2-2,TRBV7-2,-,many,16,CASSFSGGSNTGELFF,TGTGCCAGCAGCTTTAGTGGCGGGTCGAACACCGGGGAGCTGTTTTTT
TRBJ2-3,TRBV20-1,-,medium-sized,14,CSARPLGGTDTQYF,TGCAGTGCTAGGCCTCTGGGAGGCACAGATACGCAGTATTTT
TRBJ2-2,TRBV19,-,many,13,CATRQENTGELFF,TGTGCCACCAGACAGGAGAACACCGGGGAGCTGTTTTTT
TRBJ1-6,TRBV7-9,-,medium-sized,15,CASSPAGTLNSPLHF,TGTGCCAGCAGCCCAGCGGGGACGTTGAATTCACCCCTCCACTTT
TRBJ2-7,TRBV9,-,many,13,CASSGASSYEQYF,TGTGCCAGCAGCGGCGCCAGCTCCTACGAGCAGTACTTC
TRBJ2-7,TRBV6-6,-,many,11,CASRSGPEQYF,TGTGCCAGCAGGTCGGGGCCCGAGCAGTACTTC
TRBJ2-3,TRBV27,-,few,14,CASSRGRETDTQYF,TGTGCCAGCAGCCGGGGACGGGAGACAGATACGCAGTATTTT
TRBJ2-5,TRBV27,TRBD2,many,15,CASTPTSGREETQYF,TGTGCCAGCACCCCGACTAGCGGGAGAGAAGAGACCCAGTACTTC
TRBJ2-2,TRBV6-2/TRBV6-3,-,many,14,CASSYRGFDGELFF,TGTGCCAGCAGTTACAGAGGGTTTGACGGGGAGCTGTTTTTT
TRBJ2-3,TRBV29-1,-,many,13,CSVLGGSTDTQYF,TGCAGCGTTCTCGGAGGTAGCACAGATACGCAGTATTTT
TRBJ2-7,TRBV27,-,many,13,CASSFTSADEQYF,TGTGCCAGCAGTTTCACTAGTGCCGACGAGCAGTACTTC
TRBJ2-1,TRBV10-3,TRBD2,many,14,CATGTSVGDNEQFF,TGTGCCACCGGAACTAGCGTTGGAGACAATGAGCAGTTCTTC
TRBJ2-7,TRBV6-1,-,many,14,CASRSRVKVYEQYF,TGTGCCAGCAGGAGCAGGGTTAAGGTCTACGAGCAGTACTTC
TRBJ2-3,TRBV19,TRBD2,many,16,CASTRTSVRLTDTQYF,TGTGCCAGTACCCGGACTAGCGTACGACTAACAGATACGCAGTATTTT
TRBJ2-1,TRBV11-3,TRBD2,many,14,CASSLGLANNEQFF,TGTGCCAGCAGCTTAGGACTAGCGAACAATGAGCAGTTCTTC
TRBJ2-7,TRBV3-1,-,many,14,CASSPQGLSYEQYF,TGTGCCAGCAGCCCCCAGGGGTTGTCCTACGAGCAGTACTTC
TRBJ1-2,TRBV29-1,-,many,14,CSVTKTQGRDGYTF,TGCAGCGTTACAAAGACCCAGGGGAGAGATGGCTACACCTTC
TRBJ1-6,TRBV28,-,-,14,CASSFTGAGSPLHF,TGTGCCAGCAGTTTTACCGGGGCCGGTTCACCCCTCCACTTT
TRBJ1-4,TRBV7-2,-,many,11,CASSGGEKLFF,TGTGCCAGCTCCGGGGGCGAAAAACTGTTTTTT
TRBJ1-6,TRBV7-2,TRBD1,-,15,CASSLGQGMNSPLHF,TGTGCCAGCAGCTTAGGACAGGGGATGAATTCACCCCTCCACTTT
TRBJ1-1,TRBV12-5,-,many,15,CASGLLGTANTEAFF,TGTGCTAGTGGTTTGCTTGGGACGGCGAACACTGAAGCTTTCTTT
TRBJ1-3,TRBV11-1,-,-,16,CASSPEHLPSGNTIYF,TGTGCCAGCAGCCCGGAACATCTACCGTCTGGAAACACCATATATTTT
TRBJ1-1,TRBV6-5,TRBD1,many,15,CASSPPGGLNTEAFF,TGTGCCAGCAGTCCGCCAGGGGGCTTGAACACTGAAGCTTTCTTT
TRBJ2-5,TRBV20-1,TRBD2,many,16,CSARGLAGGDKETQYF,TGCAGTGCTAGAGGACTAGCGGGGGGAGATAAAGAGACCCAGTACTTC
TRBJ1-2,TRBV6-6,TRBD1,many,13,CASSYTGTGDYTF,TGTGCCAGCAGTTACACCGGGACAGGGGACTACACCTTC
TRBJ1-2,TRBV9,-,many,14,CASSVEGANYGYTF,TGTGCCAGCAGCGTAGAGGGAGCTAACTATGGCTACACCTTC
TRBJ1-1,TRBV24-1,-,many,13,CATSDSRGSEAFF,TGTGCCACCAGTGATTCAAGGGGCTCTGAAGCTTTCTTT
TRBJ2-7,TRBV9,-,many,13,CASARDPNYEQYF,TGTGCCAGCGCGAGGGACCCTAACTACGAGCAGTACTTC
TRBJ2-2,TRBV29-1,-,many,13,CSAGAPLAGELFF,TGCAGCGCCGGGGCCCCCCTGGCCGGGGAGCTGTTTTTT
TRBJ2-6,TRBV27,-,few,19,CASSPSGLLRSSGANVLTF,TGTGCCAGCAGTCCCTCCGGTTTACTACGAAGCTCTGGGGCCAACGTCCTGACTTTC
TRBJ2-3,TRBV5-1,-,many,15,CASSSGDLRADTQYF,TGCGCCAGCAGCTCCGGGGATCTCAGGGCAGATACGCAGTATTTT
TRBJ2-1,TRBV6-5,TRBD2,many,16,CASSYSIGLVRDEQFF,TGTGCCAGCAGTTACTCGATTGGACTAGTACGGGATGAGCAGTTCTTC